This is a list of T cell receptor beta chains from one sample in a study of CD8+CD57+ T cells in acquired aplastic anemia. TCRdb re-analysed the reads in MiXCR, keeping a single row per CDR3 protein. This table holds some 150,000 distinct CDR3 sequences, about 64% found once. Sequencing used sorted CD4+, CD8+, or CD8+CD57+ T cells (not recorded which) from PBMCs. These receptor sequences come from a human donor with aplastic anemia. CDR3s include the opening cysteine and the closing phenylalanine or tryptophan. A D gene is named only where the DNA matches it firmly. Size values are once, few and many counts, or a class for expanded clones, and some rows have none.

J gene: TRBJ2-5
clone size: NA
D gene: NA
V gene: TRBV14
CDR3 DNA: TGTGCCAGCAGTCGGCAAGTTTCGGAGACCCAGTACTTC
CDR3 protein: CASSRQVSETQYF

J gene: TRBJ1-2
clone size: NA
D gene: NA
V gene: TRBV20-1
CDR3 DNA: TGCAGTGCTAGAGAACAAGGGCATTATGGCTACACCTTC
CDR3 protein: CSAREQGHYGYTF

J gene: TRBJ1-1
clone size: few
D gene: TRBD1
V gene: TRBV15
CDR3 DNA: TGTGCCACCAGCGGCCTCGGACAGGGGATGAACACTGAAGCTTTCTTT
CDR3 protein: CATSGLGQGMNTEAFF

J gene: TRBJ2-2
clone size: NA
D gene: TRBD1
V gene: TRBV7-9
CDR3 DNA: TGTGCCAGCAGCTCGGGACAGGACTACACCGGGGAGCTGTTTTTT
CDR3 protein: CASSSGQDYTGELFF

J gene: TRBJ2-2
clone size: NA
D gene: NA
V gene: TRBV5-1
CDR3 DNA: TGCGCCAGCAGATCGGACAACGGGGAGCTGTTTTTT
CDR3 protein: CASRSDNGELFF

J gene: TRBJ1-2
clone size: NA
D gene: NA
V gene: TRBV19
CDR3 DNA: TGTGCCAGTAGCGGGGGGGCCTATGGCTACACCTTC
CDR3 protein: CASSGGAYGYTF

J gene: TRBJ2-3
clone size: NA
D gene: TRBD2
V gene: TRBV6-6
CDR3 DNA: TGTGCCACCGAAAGGGGAGGGGGCACAGATACGCAGTATTTT
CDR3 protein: CATERGGGTDTQYF

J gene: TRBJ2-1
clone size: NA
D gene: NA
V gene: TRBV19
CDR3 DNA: TGTGCCAGTAGTCTAGGGGATTTAGAACACAATGAGCAGTTCTTC
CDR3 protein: CASSLGDLEHNEQFF

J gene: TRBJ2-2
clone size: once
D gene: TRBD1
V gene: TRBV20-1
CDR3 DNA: TGCAGTGCTATTACCGGGACAGGGGGAACCGGGGAGCTGTTTTTT
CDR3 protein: CSAITGTGGTGELFF

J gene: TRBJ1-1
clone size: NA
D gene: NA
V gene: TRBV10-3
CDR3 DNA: TGTGCCATCAGGACAGATATGAACACTGAAGCTTTCTTT
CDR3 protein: CAIRTDMNTEAFF

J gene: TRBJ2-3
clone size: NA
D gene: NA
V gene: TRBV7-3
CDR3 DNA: TGTGCCAGCAGCTTAAGGTTTTCTAGCACAGATACGCAGTATTTT
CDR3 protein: CASSLRFSSTDTQYF

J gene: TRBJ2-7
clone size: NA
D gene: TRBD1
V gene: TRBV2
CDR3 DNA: TGTGCCAGCAGGGTCGGGACAGCCTACTACGAGCAGTACTTC
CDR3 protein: CASRVGTAYYEQYF

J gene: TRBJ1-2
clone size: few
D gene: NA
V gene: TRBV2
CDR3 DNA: TGTGCCAGCAGTGAAATCAACTATGGCTACACCTTC
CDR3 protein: CASSEINYGYTF

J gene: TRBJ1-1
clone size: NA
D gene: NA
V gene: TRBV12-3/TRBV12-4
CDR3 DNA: TGTGCCAGCAGTCACCGCAGGGTGAACACTGAAGCTTTCTTT
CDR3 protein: CASSHRRVNTEAFF

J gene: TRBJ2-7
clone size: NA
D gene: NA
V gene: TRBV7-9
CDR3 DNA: TGTGCCAGCAGCTCCTCAGGCTACGAGCAGTACTTC
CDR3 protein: CASSSSGYEQYF

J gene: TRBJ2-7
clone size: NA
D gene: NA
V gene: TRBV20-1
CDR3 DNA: TGCAGTGCCGGGACACCCGCCTCCTACGAGCAGTACTTC
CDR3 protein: CSAGTPASYEQYF

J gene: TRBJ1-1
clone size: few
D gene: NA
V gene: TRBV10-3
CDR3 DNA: TGTGCCATCATGCCCGGGATAGGGGACACTGAAGCTTTCTTT
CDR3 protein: CAIMPGIGDTEAFF

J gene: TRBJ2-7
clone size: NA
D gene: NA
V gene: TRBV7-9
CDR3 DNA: TGTGCCAGCAGCTGGACCGAAGGGGCCTACGAGCAGTACTTC
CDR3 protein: CASSWTEGAYEQYF

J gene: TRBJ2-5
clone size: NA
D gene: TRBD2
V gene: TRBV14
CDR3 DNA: TGTGCTAGCACCCTAGCGGGGAGGGAAGAGACCCAGTACTTC
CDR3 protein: CASTLAGREETQYF

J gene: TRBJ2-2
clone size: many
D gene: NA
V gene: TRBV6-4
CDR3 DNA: TGTGCCAGCAGTGAATCTAGCGCCGGGGAGCTGTTTTTT
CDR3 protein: CASSESSAGELFF

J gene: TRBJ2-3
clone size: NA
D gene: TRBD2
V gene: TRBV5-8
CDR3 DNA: TGTGCCAGCAGTTTCCTAGCGGGACTCCGCACAGATACGCAGTATTTT
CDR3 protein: CASSFLAGLRTDTQYF

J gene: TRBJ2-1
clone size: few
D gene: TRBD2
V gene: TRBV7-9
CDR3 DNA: TGTGCCAGCAGCTCGCGGGGGACGGGGGACAATGAGCAGTTCTTC
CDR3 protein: CASSSRGTGDNEQFF

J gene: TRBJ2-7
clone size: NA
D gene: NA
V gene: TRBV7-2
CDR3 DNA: TGTGCCAGCAGCCGATCTCGACAGTCCACCTACGAGCAGTACTTC
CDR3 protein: CASSRSRQSTYEQYF

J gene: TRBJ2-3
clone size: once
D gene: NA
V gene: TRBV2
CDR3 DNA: TGTGCCAGCAGTGACGCAGGGAGCACAGATACGCAGTATTTT
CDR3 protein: CASSDAGSTDTQYF

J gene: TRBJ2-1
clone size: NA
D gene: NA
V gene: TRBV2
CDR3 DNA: TGTGCCAGCAGTGTCCTGAGAGGGGACAATGAGCAGTTCTTC
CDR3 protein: CASSVLRGDNEQFF

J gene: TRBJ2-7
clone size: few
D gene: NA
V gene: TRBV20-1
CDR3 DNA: TGCAGTGCTAGAAGGCAGTCGGACGAGCAGTACTTC
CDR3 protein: CSARRQSDEQYF

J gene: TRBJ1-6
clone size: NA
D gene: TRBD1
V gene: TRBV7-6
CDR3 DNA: TGTGCCAGCAGCTCCTCCGGACAGGGAAATTCACCCCTCCACTTT
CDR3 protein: CASSSSGQGNSPLHF

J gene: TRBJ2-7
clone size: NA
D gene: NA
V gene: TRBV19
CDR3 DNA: TGTGCCAGTAGCCCGCTCGGGGGCTCCTACGAGCAGTACTTC
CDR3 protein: CASSPLGGSYEQYF

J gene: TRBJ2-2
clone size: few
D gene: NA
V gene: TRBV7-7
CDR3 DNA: TGTGCCAGCAGCTCGATCACCGGGGAGCTGTTTTTT
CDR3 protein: CASSSITGELFF

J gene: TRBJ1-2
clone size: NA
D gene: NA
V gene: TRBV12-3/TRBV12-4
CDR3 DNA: TGTGCCAGCAGTTTAATGAGTAACTATGGCTACACCTTC
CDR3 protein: CASSLMSNYGYTF

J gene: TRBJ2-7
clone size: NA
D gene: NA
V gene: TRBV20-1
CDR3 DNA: TGCAGTGCCCTGGGGCTAGTAGGTTGGGAGCAGTACTTC
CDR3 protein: CSALGLVGWEQYF

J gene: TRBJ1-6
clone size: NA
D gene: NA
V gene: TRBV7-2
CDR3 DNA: TGTGCCAGCAGCTTAGGATCAGGAAGACCCCTCCACTTT
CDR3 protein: CASSLGSGRPLHF

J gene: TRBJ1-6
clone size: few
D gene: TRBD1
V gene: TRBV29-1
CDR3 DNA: TGCAGCGTCAAAACGGGACAGGGTTCACCCCTCCACTTT
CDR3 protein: CSVKTGQGSPLHF

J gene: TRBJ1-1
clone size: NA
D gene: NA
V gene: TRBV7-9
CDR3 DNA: TGTGCCAGCAGCTTAGAGGGACCTAAGGGAGCGAACACTGAAGCTTTCTTT
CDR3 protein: CASSLEGPKGANTEAFF

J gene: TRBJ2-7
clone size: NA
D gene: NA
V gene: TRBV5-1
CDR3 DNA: TGCGCCAGCAGCTTGTCTTCAGGGGCCTACGAGCAGTACTTC
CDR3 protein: CASSLSSGAYEQYF

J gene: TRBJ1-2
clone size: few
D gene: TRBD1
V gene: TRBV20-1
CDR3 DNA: TGCAGTGCTAGAGAACTGGGACAGGGGAACTATGGCTACACCTTC
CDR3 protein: CSARELGQGNYGYTF

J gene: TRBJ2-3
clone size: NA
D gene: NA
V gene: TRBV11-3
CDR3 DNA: TGTGCCAGCAGCTTAGAAGGGAACCCGACAGATACGCAGTATTTT
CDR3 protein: CASSLEGNPTDTQYF

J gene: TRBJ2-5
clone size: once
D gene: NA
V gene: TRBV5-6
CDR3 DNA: TGTGCCAGCAGCTTGGGGGGGATCGTGATTCAAGAGACCCAGTACTTC
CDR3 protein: CASSLGGIVIQETQYF

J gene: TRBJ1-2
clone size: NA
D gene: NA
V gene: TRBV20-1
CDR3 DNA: TGCAGTGCTAGGGCAGCCGCCACCTATGGCTACACCTTC
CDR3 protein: CSARAAATYGYTF

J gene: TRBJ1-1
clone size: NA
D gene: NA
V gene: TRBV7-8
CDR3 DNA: TGTGCCAGCAGCTCCTACAGGGCCCTGAACACTGAAGCTTTCTTT
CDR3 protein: CASSSYRALNTEAFF

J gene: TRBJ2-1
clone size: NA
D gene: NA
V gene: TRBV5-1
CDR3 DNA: TGCGCCAGCAGCTTTGTGGGAGATTCTTACAATGAGCAGTTCTTC
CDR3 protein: CASSFVGDSYNEQFF

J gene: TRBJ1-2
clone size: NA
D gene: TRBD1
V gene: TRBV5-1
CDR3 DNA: TGCGCCAGCAGCCACGGACAGGCCCCCTCTTACTATGGCTACACCTTC
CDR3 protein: CASSHGQAPSYYGYTF

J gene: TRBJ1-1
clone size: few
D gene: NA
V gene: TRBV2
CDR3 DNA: TGTGCCAGCAGTGGGAGGTCACCCGAAGCTTTCTTT
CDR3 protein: CASSGRSPEAFF

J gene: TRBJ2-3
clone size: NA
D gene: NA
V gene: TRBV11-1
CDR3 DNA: TGCGCCAGCAGCCGAAACGAAGCAGATACGCAGTATTTT
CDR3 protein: CASSRNEADTQYF

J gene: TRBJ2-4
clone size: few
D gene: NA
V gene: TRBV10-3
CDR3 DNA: TGTGCCATCAGTGGCAAGGAGATGGGGGAAAACATTCAGTACTTC
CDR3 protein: CAISGKEMGENIQYF